The entry that follows covers one T cell receptor beta chain sequence. As yet, its antigen is unknown. Repertoires were generated with immunoSEQ multiplex PCR, while TCRdb's copy carries only in-frame clones and drops some. There are approximately 1.9 million clones in the sample; around 93% occur only once, and around 1.7% lies in the top ten. The V gene's germline CDR1 is SQVTM and CDR2 ANQGSEA. J lost 2 bases, V lost 4 bases, and 14 bases had no gene match. The CDR3 consists of 16 residues. This sample stems from a study of shared clonotypes between healthy human individuals. Whole-study findings and limits: Among several donors, approximately 5.4% of naive CD4 clonotypes were found in common.

Only CD45RO-negative cells positively selected for CCR7 counted as naive CD8 cells, so terminally differentiated effector memory CD45RA+ cells were excluded. This sequence joins TRBV29-1 and TRBJ2-7, with 7 bases aligning to TRBD1. Sequenced material: naive CD8+ T cells from PBMCs. The source is a man in his late teens or twenties in good health. Some clones in this sample may be carry-over from other donors' samples. In DNA form, the CDR3 reads TGCAGCGTTGTGCCCCCAGGGGGAATATCCCCCTACGAGCAGTACTTC. This sequence encodes CSVVPPGGISPYEQYF.